These T cell receptor beta chains were read from a single sample in a study of T-cell reconstitution after alpha-beta-depleted transplantation in children. TCRdb used MiXCR to reprocess the PCR reads, holding one entry per CDR3 protein. The data contain about 900,000 distinct CDR3 sequences, about 29% of them singletons. Material: PBMCs, mostly from graft donor cells, obtained 360 days after TCRalphabeta/CD19-depleted stem cell transplant. The origin of the receptors is a boy under three years old who had a stem cell transplant for SCID, so the T cells may come from the graft donor. Both conserved end residues are part of each CDR3. Each record gives: CDR3 protein, CDR3 DNA, D gene, clone size, V gene, J gene. A D gene is named only where the DNA matches it firmly. Clone size, where shown, is once, few, many, or a class for clones that have expanded.

CDR3 protein: CASSWSGHNEQFF; CDR3 DNA: TGTGCCAGCAGCTGGTCAGGGCACAATGAGCAGTTCTTC; D gene: .; clone size: .; V gene: TRBV27; J gene: TRBJ2-1
CDR3 protein: CASSGGPTTNEKLFF; CDR3 DNA: TGTGCCAGCAGCGGGGGACCTACAACTAATGAAAAACTGTTTTTT; D gene: .; clone size: few; V gene: TRBV9; J gene: TRBJ1-4
CDR3 protein: CASSSGTGLGQFF; CDR3 DNA: TGTGCCAGCAGCTCCGGGACAGGGCTCGGCCAGTTCTTC; D gene: TRBD1; clone size: .; V gene: TRBV7-7; J gene: TRBJ2-1
CDR3 protein: CATSRDPLTTGELFF; CDR3 DNA: TGTGCCACCAGCAGAGATCCCTTGACCACCGGGGAGCTGTTTTTT; D gene: .; clone size: .; V gene: TRBV15; J gene: TRBJ2-2
CDR3 protein: CASSLEAGGADTQYF; CDR3 DNA: TGCGCCAGCAGCTTGGAGGCGGGGGGCGCAGATACGCAGTATTTT; D gene: TRBD2; clone size: .; V gene: TRBV5-1; J gene: TRBJ2-3
CDR3 protein: CASSRGILAGGQETQYF; CDR3 DNA: TGTGCCAGCAGCCGGGGGATACTAGCGGGGGGCCAAGAGACCCAGTACTTC; D gene: TRBD2; clone size: .; V gene: TRBV3-1; J gene: TRBJ2-5
CDR3 protein: CASSFSIDGLYNEQFF; CDR3 DNA: TGTGCCAGCAGTTTCTCAATCGACGGGCTTTACAATGAGCAGTTCTTC; D gene: .; clone size: few; V gene: TRBV28; J gene: TRBJ2-1
CDR3 protein: CATSDLGREYGYTF; CDR3 DNA: TGTGCCACCAGTGATTTGGGCAGGGAATATGGCTACACCTTC; D gene: .; clone size: few; V gene: TRBV24-1; J gene: TRBJ1-2
CDR3 protein: CASSKSSVVSPLHF; CDR3 DNA: TGTGCCAGCAGCAAATCTTCAGTGGTGTCACCCCTCCACTTT; D gene: .; clone size: .; V gene: TRBV21-1; J gene: TRBJ1-6
CDR3 protein: CSARALAGANNEQFF; CDR3 DNA: TGCAGTGCTAGAGCCCTAGCGGGGGCGAACAATGAGCAGTTCTTC; D gene: TRBD2; clone size: few; V gene: TRBV20-1; J gene: TRBJ2-1
CDR3 protein: CASSYRALAGGNTGELFF; CDR3 DNA: TGTGCCAGCAGTTACCGGGCTTTAGCGGGCGGGAACACCGGGGAGCTGTTTTTT; D gene: TRBD2; clone size: .; V gene: TRBV6-5; J gene: TRBJ2-2
CDR3 protein: CASSLGLHNEQFF; CDR3 DNA: TGTGCCAGCAGCCTAGGGCTACACAATGAGCAGTTCTTC; D gene: .; clone size: .; V gene: TRBV7-2; J gene: TRBJ2-1
CDR3 protein: CSAQADRAGNTIYF; CDR3 DNA: TGCAGTGCACAAGCCGACAGGGCCGGAAACACCATATATTTT; D gene: TRBD1; clone size: .; V gene: TRBV20-1; J gene: TRBJ1-3
CDR3 protein: CASSLTGGPGDEQFF; CDR3 DNA: TGTGCCAGCAGTTTAACGGGGGGCCCCGGGGATGAGCAGTTCTTC; D gene: .; clone size: .; V gene: TRBV12-3/TRBV12-4; J gene: TRBJ2-1
CDR3 protein: CASSLARTRGGGFEQFF; CDR3 DNA: TGCGCCAGCAGCTTGGCCCGGACCCGGGGCGGGGGGTTTGAGCAGTTCTTC; D gene: TRBD2; clone size: few; V gene: TRBV5-1; J gene: TRBJ2-1
CDR3 protein: CASSTQGALAYEQYF; CDR3 DNA: TGTGCCAGCAGTACACAGGGGGCTCTGGCCTACGAGCAGTACTTC; D gene: TRBD1; clone size: .; V gene: TRBV5-5; J gene: TRBJ2-7
CDR3 protein: CASNPDRVSTEAFF; CDR3 DNA: TGTGCCAGCAACCCGGACAGGGTCAGTACTGAAGCTTTCTTT; D gene: TRBD1; clone size: .; V gene: TRBV12-3/TRBV12-4; J gene: TRBJ1-1
CDR3 protein: CSARDQPGRSGANVLTF; CDR3 DNA: TGCAGTGCTAGAGATCAACCAGGGAGAAGCGGGGCCAACGTCCTGACTTTC; D gene: .; clone size: few; V gene: TRBV20-1; J gene: TRBJ2-6
CDR3 protein: CASSDGTGLLTTDTQYF; CDR3 DNA: TGTGCCAGCAGCGACGGGACAGGTCTTTTAACCACAGATACGCAGTATTTT; D gene: TRBD1; clone size: few; V gene: TRBV7-6; J gene: TRBJ2-3
CDR3 protein: CASSFGSGVSTDTQYF; CDR3 DNA: TGTGCCAGCAGCTTTGGGTCGGGGGTGAGCACAGATACGCAGTATTTT; D gene: .; clone size: .; V gene: TRBV7-2; J gene: TRBJ2-3
CDR3 protein: CASSPRMGGGENIQYF; CDR3 DNA: TGTGCCAGCAGTCCCCGCATGGGAGGGGGGGAAAACATTCAGTACTTC; D gene: .; clone size: few; V gene: TRBV6-1; J gene: TRBJ2-4
CDR3 protein: CASSFVGDKAGELFF; CDR3 DNA: TGCGCCAGCAGCTTCGTGGGGGACAAGGCCGGGGAGCTGTTTTTT; D gene: .; clone size: once; V gene: TRBV5-1; J gene: TRBJ2-2
CDR3 protein: CAISLKGTGPNTEAFF; CDR3 DNA: TGTGCCATCAGTCTCAAGGGGACAGGGCCGAACACTGAAGCTTTCTTT; D gene: TRBD1; clone size: .; V gene: TRBV10-3; J gene: TRBJ1-1
CDR3 protein: CASSQGVRGYTF; CDR3 DNA: TGCGCCAGCAGCCAAGGGGTTCGAGGCTACACCTTC; D gene: .; clone size: .; V gene: TRBV4-1; J gene: TRBJ1-2
CDR3 protein: CASSSGTGIFRNTEAFF; CDR3 DNA: TGCGCCAGCAGCTCCGGGACAGGGATTTTCAGGAACACTGAAGCTTTCTTT; D gene: TRBD1; clone size: .; V gene: TRBV5-1; J gene: TRBJ1-1
CDR3 protein: CASSQGGYTEAFF; CDR3 DNA: TGCGCCAGCAGCCAAGGGGGCTACACTGAAGCTTTCTTT; D gene: .; clone size: .; V gene: TRBV4-1; J gene: TRBJ1-1
CDR3 protein: CASSLEGTFFDGYTF; CDR3 DNA: TGCGCCAGCAGCTTGGAGGGGACCTTCTTTGATGGCTACACCTTC; D gene: .; clone size: few; V gene: TRBV5-1; J gene: TRBJ1-2
CDR3 protein: CASSQDRSGGAFGSYNEQFF; CDR3 DNA: TGCGCCAGCAGCCAAGATCGCAGCGGGGGGGCGTTCGGCTCCTACAATGAGCAGTTCTTC; D gene: TRBD2; clone size: few; V gene: TRBV4-1; J gene: TRBJ2-1
CDR3 protein: CASSFGHSYEQYF; CDR3 DNA: TGTGCCAGCAGCTTTGGCCACTCCTACGAGCAGTACTTC; D gene: .; clone size: many; V gene: TRBV7-9; J gene: TRBJ2-7
CDR3 protein: CASSTGAATLEETQYF; CDR3 DNA: TGTGCCAGCAGCACAGGGGCCGCCACTTTAGAAGAGACCCAGTACTTC; D gene: TRBD1; clone size: few; V gene: TRBV7-9; J gene: TRBJ2-5
CDR3 protein: CASNRGGADTQYF; CDR3 DNA: TGTGCCAGCAACCGGGGGGGCGCAGATACGCAGTATTTT; D gene: TRBD2; clone size: few; V gene: TRBV12-3/TRBV12-4; J gene: TRBJ2-3
CDR3 protein: CASSLALGMATEAFF; CDR3 DNA: TGCGCCAGCAGCTTGGCCTTGGGGATGGCAACTGAAGCTTTCTTT; D gene: .; clone size: few; V gene: TRBV5-1; J gene: TRBJ1-1
CDR3 protein: CASSFDGANGNTTYF; CDR3 DNA: TGTGCCAGCAGCTTCGACGGGGCGAATGGAAACACCACATATTTT; D gene: .; clone size: .; V gene: TRBV7-2; J gene: TRBJ1-3
CDR3 protein: CASSPGPVSGNTIYF; CDR3 DNA: TGTGCCAGCAGCCCCGGACCCGTCTCTGGAAACACCATATATTTT; D gene: .; clone size: few; V gene: TRBV9; J gene: TRBJ1-3
CDR3 protein: CSAIKYRGEGQYF; CDR3 DNA: TGCAGTGCTATAAAGTACAGGGGAGAGGGGCAGTACTTC; D gene: TRBD1; clone size: .; V gene: TRBV20-1; J gene: TRBJ2-7
CDR3 protein: CASSESGGPSSYEQYF; CDR3 DNA: TGTGCCAGCAGTGAATCGGGCGGCCCGAGCTCCTACGAGCAGTACTTC; D gene: .; clone size: few; V gene: TRBV2; J gene: TRBJ2-7
CDR3 protein: CASSLYRGGGELFF; CDR3 DNA: TGTGCCAGCAGCTTATACCGGGGGGGCGGGGAGCTGTTTTTT; D gene: TRBD2; clone size: .; V gene: TRBV11-2; J gene: TRBJ2-2
CDR3 protein: CASSQVAGGFFYEQYF; CDR3 DNA: TGTGCCAGCAGCCAAGTCGCGGGGGGATTTTTCTACGAGCAGTACTTC; D gene: TRBD2; clone size: few; V gene: TRBV4-2; J gene: TRBJ2-7
CDR3 protein: CASSLALGQPTGELFF; CDR3 DNA: TGCGCCAGCAGCTTGGCCTTAGGACAGCCTACCGGGGAGCTGTTTTTT; D gene: .; clone size: .; V gene: TRBV5-1; J gene: TRBJ2-2
CDR3 protein: CASSLATGGTEAFF; CDR3 DNA: TGCGCCAGCAGCTTAGCTACAGGGGGCACTGAAGCTTTCTTT; D gene: TRBD1; clone size: .; V gene: TRBV5-1; J gene: TRBJ1-1
CDR3 protein: CASSLRGKSTDTQYF; CDR3 DNA: TGTGCCAGCAGTTTACGGGGGAAGAGCACAGATACGCAGTATTTT; D gene: .; clone size: .; V gene: TRBV12-3/TRBV12-4; J gene: TRBJ2-3
CDR3 protein: CASSQGSHATSTDTQYF; CDR3 DNA: TGTGCCAGCAGCCAAGGGTCCCACGCGACTAGCACAGATACGCAGTATTTT; D gene: .; clone size: few; V gene: TRBV4-2; J gene: TRBJ2-3
CDR3 protein: CASSQDLGDSVNEQYF; CDR3 DNA: TGCGCCAGCAGCCAAGATCTCGGGGACAGTGTAAACGAGCAGTACTTC; D gene: TRBD1; clone size: .; V gene: TRBV4-3; J gene: TRBJ2-7
CDR3 protein: CASSKARTTKNNEQFF; CDR3 DNA: TGTGCCAGCAGCAAAGCGAGGACCACGAAAAACAATGAGCAGTTCTTC; D gene: .; clone size: .; V gene: TRBV21-1; J gene: TRBJ2-1
CDR3 protein: CASSEISVVWGQESEQYF; CDR3 DNA: TGTGCCAGCAGTGAAATATCAGTTGTCTGGGGACAGGAGTCCGAGCAGTACTTC; D gene: TRBD1; clone size: few; V gene: TRBV6-1; J gene: TRBJ2-7
CDR3 protein: CASSAPRGGGDGYTF; CDR3 DNA: TGTGCCAGCAGCGCACCTCGAGGAGGGGGTGATGGCTACACCTTC; D gene: .; clone size: few; V gene: TRBV9; J gene: TRBJ1-2
CDR3 protein: CASRDTGGPNEQFF; CDR3 DNA: TGTGCCAGCAGGGATACGGGGGGGCCGAATGAGCAGTTCTTC; D gene: TRBD2; clone size: few; V gene: TRBV12-3/TRBV12-4; J gene: TRBJ2-1